The source of this TCR beta chain is a study of identical twins. A single record per CDR3 protein comes from TCRdb applying MiXCR to the 5' RACE reads. The table has hundreds of thousands of distinct CDR3 sequences, approximately 6.8% seen once. The sample also formed part of further work on yellow fever vaccine responses in identical twins.

This clonotype was sampled from a woman younger than 35 in good health. The material sequenced was CD8+ T cells sorted from blood.

The CDR3 here is CATSDLDSGSGYRDTQYF. CDR3 DNA: TGTGCCACCAGTGATTTGGACTCAGGGTCAGGATACAGAGATACGCAGTATTTT. V gene TRBV24-1 combines with J gene TRBJ2-3; possibly TRBD1 for D (5 bases). The CDR3 sequence is 18 residues long. The germline CDR1 and CDR2 sequences are KGHDR and SFDVKD. Between the trimmed V and J ends, which lost 0 bases and 5 bases, there was a span of 20 bases.